Following are 9 T cell receptor beta chains from one sample sequenced in a study of blood T cell repertoires in COVID-19. TCRdb's table, derived via immunoSEQ multiplex PCR, lists solely in-frame clones and lacks some. The table records about 160,000 clones, 65% to 90% of them present only once. Sequences were obtained from peripheral blood. These receptors were taken from an older man with acute or convalescent COVID-19.

The genes are TRBV7-2 and TRBJ2-3; 9 bases fit TRBD2. This CDR3 spans 17 amino acids. Germline loops: CDR1 SGHTA, CDR2 FQGNSA. Trimming removed 1 base from V and 4 bases from J; junction bases left unmatched: 9. CDR3 residues: CASSLVPSGIQADTQYF. CDR3 coding DNA: TGTGCCAGCAGCTTAGTTCCTAGCGGGATCCAGGCAGATACGCAGTATTTT.

The rearrangement uses TRBV19 and TRBJ2-2, with 9 bases lining up with TRBD1. V trimming: 3 bases; J trimming: 6 bases; junction bases outside the gene matches: 2. CDR3 length equals 14 residues. Germline assignment: CDR1 LNHDA and CDR2 SQIVND (reference sequence). The CDR3, as DNA: TGTGCCAGTAGTATTGGACAGGGGTCCGGGGAGCTGTTTTTT. This sequence encodes CASSIGQGSGELFF.

This clone occurred once. J is TRBJ1-2 and V is TRBV27; 8 bases map to TRBD1. Germline CDR1 MNHEY, CDR2 SMNVEV (reference sequence). The CDR3 is 16 residues long. With 4 bases clipped from V and 3 bases from J, the junction kept 10 bases outside the gene matches. In DNA, the CDR3 is TGTGCCAGCAGTTCCGGACAGGGAAGGAGGGACTATGGCTACACCTTC. Encoded protein: CASSSGQGRRDYGYTF.

The chain carries TRBV29-1 and TRBJ1-5; a weak D match, TRBD1 (6 bases). CDR1 SQVTM and CDR2 ANQGSEA come from the germline V gene. V was trimmed by 7 bases and J by 2 bases, leaving 18 bases between them. This CDR3 spans 15 amino acids. The CDR3 is CSAWDTTWGNQPQHF. Written as DNA, the CDR3 is TGCAGCGCCTGGGACACCACCTGGGGCAATCAGCCCCAGCATTTT.

The gene calls are TRBV6-2 or TRBV6-3 and TRBJ1-3; D may be TRBD1 (6 bases). The germline gives CDR1 MNHEY, CDR2 SVGEGT. With 6 bases removed from V and 6 bases from J, the gap between germline ends came to 15 bases. This CDR3 has 14 amino acids. CDR3 in DNA: TGTGCCAGCAGCCGCCCGGGGGGCGAAAACACCATATATTTT. Its translation is CASSRPGGENTIYF.

The CDR3 nucleotides are TGTGCCAGCAGCTTAGGGCGGTCCTACGAGCAGTACTTC. Protein product: CASSLGRSYEQYF. V and J are TRBV7-8 and TRBJ2-7; D is unresolved. Trimming stripped 1 base from V and 1 base from J, with 5 bases between. This CDR3 region has 13 residues. From germline, CDR1 is SGHVS and CDR2 FQNEAQ. Full variable domain (remainder filled in from reference TRBV7-8 and TRBJ2-7): GAGVSQSPRYKVAKRGQDVALRCDPISGHVSLFWYQQALGQGPEFLTYFQNEAQLDKSGLPSDRFFAERPEGSVSTLKIQRTQQEDSAVYLCASSLGRSYEQYFGPGTRLTVT.

This clone occurred once. V usage is TRBV7-8 and J usage is TRBJ2-1; 8 bases are shared with TRBD2. The junction had 10 bases not matched to a gene; V was cut back by 5 bases and J by 4 bases. Germline CDR1 SGHVS, CDR2 FQNEAQ. The CDR3 sequence is 16 residues long. The CDR3 nucleotides read TGTGCCAGCAGCAGACGGAGCGGGAGTGGTTACAATGAGCAGTTCTTC. This sequence encodes CASSRRSGSGYNEQFF.

This chain joins TRBV21-1 and TRBJ2-5; the table names TRBD2, a call not compared with the DNA. TRBV21-1 is assigned pseudogene status. The CDR3 consists of 15 residues. The CDR3: CASSKARRNQETQYF. The CDR3 nucleotides are TGTGCCAGCAGCAAAGCGCGGCGGAACCAAGAGACCCAGTACTTC.

Regarding this clone: Other DNA sequences from this sample encode an identical CDR3 as well. This chain joins TRBV19 and TRBJ1-1, with D possibly being TRBD1 (6 bases). The germline V gene encodes CDR1 LNHDA and CDR2 SQIVND (reference sequence). The CDR3 has 14 amino acids. The ends were cut back, 1 base at V and 1 base at J, with 7 bases in the middle. The CDR3 loop reads CASSIVGGNTEAFF. The CDR3 bases are TGTGCCAGTAGTATAGTAGGGGGGAACACTGAAGCTTTCTTT.